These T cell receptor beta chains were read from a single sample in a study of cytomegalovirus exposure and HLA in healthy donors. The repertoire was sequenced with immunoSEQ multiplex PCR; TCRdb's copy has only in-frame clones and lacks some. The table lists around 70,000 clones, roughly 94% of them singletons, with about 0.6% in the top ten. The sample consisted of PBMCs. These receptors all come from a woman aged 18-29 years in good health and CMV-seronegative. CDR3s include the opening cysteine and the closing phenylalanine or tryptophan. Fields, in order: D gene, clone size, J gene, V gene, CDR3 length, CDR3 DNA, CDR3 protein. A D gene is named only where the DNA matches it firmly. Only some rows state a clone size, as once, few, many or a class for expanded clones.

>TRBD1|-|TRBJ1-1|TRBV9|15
TGTGCCAGCAGCGACCGACAGGGGATGAACACTGAAGCTTTCTTT
CASSDRQGMNTEAFF
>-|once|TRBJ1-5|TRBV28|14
TGTGCCAGCAGATTACAGGGTTCAGGTCAGCCCCAGCATTTT
CASRLQGSGQPQHF
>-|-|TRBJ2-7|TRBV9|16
TGTGCCAGCAGCGTAGTTGATAGCGGCATCCCCTACGAGCAGTACTTC
CASSVVDSGIPYEQYF
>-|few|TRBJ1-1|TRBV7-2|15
TGTGCCAGCAGCAAAACGGGAGGGATCGTCGCTGAAGCTTTCTTT
CASSKTGGIVAEAFF
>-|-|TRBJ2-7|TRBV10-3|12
TGTGCCATCAGCCCTGACACCTACGAGCAGTACTTC
CAISPDTYEQYF
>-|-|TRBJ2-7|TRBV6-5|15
TGTGCCAGCAGTTACAACGTTGGGGGCCCCTACGAGCAGTACTTC
CASSYNVGGPYEQYF
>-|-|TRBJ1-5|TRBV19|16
TGTGCCAGTAGTATTGGGGGCGGACTGACCAATCAGCCCCAGCATTTT
CASSIGGGLTNQPQHF
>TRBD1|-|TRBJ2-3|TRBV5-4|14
TGTGCCAGCAGCTACCAGGGGGCGGCGGATACGCAGTATTTT
CASSYQGAADTQYF
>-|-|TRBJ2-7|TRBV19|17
TGTGCCAGTAGTACCCGCGGGGATTGGACGGACGCCTACGAGCAGTACTTC
CASSTRGDWTDAYEQYF
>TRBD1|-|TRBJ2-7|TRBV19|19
TGTGCCAGTAGTACGAGGGACAGGGGGCAGGGTCTCCTTTTCTACGAGCAGTACTTC
CASSTRDRGQGLLFYEQYF
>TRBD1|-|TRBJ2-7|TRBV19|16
TGTGCCAGTAGTAACGAGGGACAGGCGGCGGGTCACGAGCAGTACTTC
CASSNEGQAAGHEQYF
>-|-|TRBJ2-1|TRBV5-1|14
TGCGCCAGCATGCTTGCAGCGGCAGCCAATGAGCAGTTCTTC
CASMLAAAANEQFF
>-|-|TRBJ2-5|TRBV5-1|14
TGCGCCAGCAGCTTTAAAACAGGAGAGGTTGCACTGTACTTC
CASSFKTGEVALYF
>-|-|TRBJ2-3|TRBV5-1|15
TGCGCCAGCAGCTTTGACAGTGGGGCGGGGTATACGCAGTATTTT
CASSFDSGAGYTQYF
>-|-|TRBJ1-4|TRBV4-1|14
TGCGCCAGCAGTCTCAGGGTTATGCGTGAAAAACTGTTTTTT
CASSLRVMREKLFF
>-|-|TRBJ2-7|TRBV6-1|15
TGTGCCAGCGCTAAGGGGATACAGATAACGCGCGAGCAGTACTTC
CASAKGIQITREQYF
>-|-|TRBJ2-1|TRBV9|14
TGTGCCAGCAGCCTAAGCCCAGGGTCAAATGAGCAGTTCTTC
CASSLSPGSNEQFF
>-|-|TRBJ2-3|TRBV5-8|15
TGTGCCAGCAGCGAGCGGACTTGGGGCACAGATACGCAGTATTTT
CASSERTWGTDTQYF
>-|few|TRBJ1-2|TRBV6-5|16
TGTGCCAGCAGTTACGCATCCGGGAGTACCCGTAGGGGCTACACCTTC
CASSYASGSTRRGYTF
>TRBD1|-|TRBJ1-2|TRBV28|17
TGTGCCAGCAGTACCCTCCGGACAGGGGTCTTAATCTATGGCTACACCTTC
CASSTLRTGVLIYGYTF
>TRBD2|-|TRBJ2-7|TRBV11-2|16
TGTGCCAGCAGCTTAGACTTAGCGGGGGGCGTCTACGAGCAGTACTTC
CASSLDLAGGVYEQYF
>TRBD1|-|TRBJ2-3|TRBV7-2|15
TGTGCCAGCAGCAGTCGACAGGGGGCGGCAGATACGCAGTATTTT
CASSSRQGAADTQYF
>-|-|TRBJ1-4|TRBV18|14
TGTGCCAGCTCGCCTCAGGGGTACGGTGAAAAACTGTTTTTT
CASSPQGYGEKLFF
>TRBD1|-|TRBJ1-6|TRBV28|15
TGTGCCAGCCATAAGGGGACAGAGAGCAATTCACCCCTCCACTTT
CASHKGTESNSPLHF
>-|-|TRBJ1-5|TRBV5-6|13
TGTGCCAGCAGCTTGCAGGTCCGAGAGCCCCAGCATTTT
CASSLQVREPQHF
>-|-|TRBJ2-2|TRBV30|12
TGTGCCTGGAGTTCAGTCACCGGGGAGCTGTTTTTT
CAWSSVTGELFF
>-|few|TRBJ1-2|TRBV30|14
TGTGCCTGGAGTTCACCTGGGGGCTTGTATGGCTACACCTTC
CAWSSPGGLYGYTF
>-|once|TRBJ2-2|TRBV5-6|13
TGTGCCAGCAGCTTCGGTAGCACCGGGGAGCTGTTTTTT
CASSFGSTGELFF
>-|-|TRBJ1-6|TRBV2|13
TGTGCCACCCAAGAGGACAGTTATTCACCCCTCCACTTT
CATQEDSYSPLHF
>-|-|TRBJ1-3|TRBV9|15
TGTGCCAGCAGCGCCCCAACAGTCTCTGGAAACACCATATATTTT
CASSAPTVSGNTIYF
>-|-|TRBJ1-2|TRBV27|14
TGTGCCAGCAAAGCGGCGGACCCTAACTATGGCTACACCTTC
CASKAADPNYGYTF
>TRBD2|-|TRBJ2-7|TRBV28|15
TGTGCCAGCAGGCTAGCGGGACAGCCTATCTACGAGCAGTACTTC
CASRLAGQPIYEQYF
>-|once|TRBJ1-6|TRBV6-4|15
TGTGCCAGCAGTGAACGAGTGGCGGGGGGCTCACCCCTCCACTTT
CASSERVAGGSPLHF
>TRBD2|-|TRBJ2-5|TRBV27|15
TGTGCCAGCAGGGATATAGCGGGGGGGCGCCAGACCCAGTACTTC
CASRDIAGGRQTQYF
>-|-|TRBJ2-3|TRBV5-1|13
TGCGCCAGCAGCTCTTACTTCACAGATACGCAGTATTTT
CASSSYFTDTQYF
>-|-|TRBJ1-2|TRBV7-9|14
TGTGCCAGGAATCGTCTCAGCACAGCCGACGGCTACACCTTC
CARNRLSTADGYTF
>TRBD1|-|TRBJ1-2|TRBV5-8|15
TGTGCCAGCAGCGTGACCAGGGGGGAGTTCGATGGCTACACCTTC
CASSVTRGEFDGYTF